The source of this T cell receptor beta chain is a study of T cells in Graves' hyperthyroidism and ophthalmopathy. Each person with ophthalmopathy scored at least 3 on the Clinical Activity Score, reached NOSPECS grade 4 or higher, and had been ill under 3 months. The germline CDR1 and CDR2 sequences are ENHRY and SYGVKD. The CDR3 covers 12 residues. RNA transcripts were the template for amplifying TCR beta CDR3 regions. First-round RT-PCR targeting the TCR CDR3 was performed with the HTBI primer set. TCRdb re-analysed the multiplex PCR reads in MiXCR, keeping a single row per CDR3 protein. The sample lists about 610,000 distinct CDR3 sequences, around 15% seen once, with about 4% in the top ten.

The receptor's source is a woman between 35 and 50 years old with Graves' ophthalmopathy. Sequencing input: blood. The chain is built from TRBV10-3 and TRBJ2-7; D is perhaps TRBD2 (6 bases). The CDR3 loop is CGSGPDSYEQYF. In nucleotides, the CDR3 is TGTGGAAGCGGGCCCGACTCCTACGAGCAGTACTTC.